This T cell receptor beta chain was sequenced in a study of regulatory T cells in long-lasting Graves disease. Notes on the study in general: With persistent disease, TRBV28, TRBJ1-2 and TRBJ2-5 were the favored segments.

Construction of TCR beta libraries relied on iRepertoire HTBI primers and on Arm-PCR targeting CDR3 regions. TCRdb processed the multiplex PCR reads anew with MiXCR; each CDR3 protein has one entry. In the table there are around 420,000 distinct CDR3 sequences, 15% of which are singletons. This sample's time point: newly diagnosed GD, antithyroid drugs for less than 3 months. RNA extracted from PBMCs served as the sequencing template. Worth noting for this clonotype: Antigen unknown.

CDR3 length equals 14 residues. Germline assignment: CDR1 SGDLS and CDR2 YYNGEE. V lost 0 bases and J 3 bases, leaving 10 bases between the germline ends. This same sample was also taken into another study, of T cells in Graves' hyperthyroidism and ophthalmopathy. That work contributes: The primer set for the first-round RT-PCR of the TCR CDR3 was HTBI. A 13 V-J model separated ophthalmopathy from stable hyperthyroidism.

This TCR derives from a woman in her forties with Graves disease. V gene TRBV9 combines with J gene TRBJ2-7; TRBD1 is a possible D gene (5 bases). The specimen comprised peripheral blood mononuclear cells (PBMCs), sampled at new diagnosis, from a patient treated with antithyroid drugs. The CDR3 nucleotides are TGTGCCAGCAGCGTAGTCGGAGACAGCTACGAGCAGTACTTC. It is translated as CASSVVGDSYEQYF.